This TCR beta chain was profiled in a study of beta chain features in type 1 diabetes. Notes on the study in general: Patients with type 1 diabetes showed fewer VDJ junction insertions and more deletions.

A remark on this clone: The antigen is not known.

The sequenced template was cDNA made from the entire isolated RNA. Repertoires were generated with immunoSEQ multiplex PCR, while TCRdb's copy carries only in-frame clones and drops some. This table holds under 95,000 clones, 25% to 35% found once. CDR3 length equals 14 residues. J was trimmed by 5 bases and V by 2 bases; bases with no gene match: 4. Germline CDR1 is SGDLS and CDR2 is YYNGEE. The sample taken for sequencing was stem cell memory CD4+ T cells from blood. The V call is TRBV9, the J call TRBJ2-5, with 9 positions matching TRBD2. The sequence derives from a woman aged 18-35 years in good health. DNA for the CDR3: TGTGCCAGCAGCGTTGCTAGCGGGGTGGAGACCCAGTACTTC. Translating it yields CASSVASGVETQYF.